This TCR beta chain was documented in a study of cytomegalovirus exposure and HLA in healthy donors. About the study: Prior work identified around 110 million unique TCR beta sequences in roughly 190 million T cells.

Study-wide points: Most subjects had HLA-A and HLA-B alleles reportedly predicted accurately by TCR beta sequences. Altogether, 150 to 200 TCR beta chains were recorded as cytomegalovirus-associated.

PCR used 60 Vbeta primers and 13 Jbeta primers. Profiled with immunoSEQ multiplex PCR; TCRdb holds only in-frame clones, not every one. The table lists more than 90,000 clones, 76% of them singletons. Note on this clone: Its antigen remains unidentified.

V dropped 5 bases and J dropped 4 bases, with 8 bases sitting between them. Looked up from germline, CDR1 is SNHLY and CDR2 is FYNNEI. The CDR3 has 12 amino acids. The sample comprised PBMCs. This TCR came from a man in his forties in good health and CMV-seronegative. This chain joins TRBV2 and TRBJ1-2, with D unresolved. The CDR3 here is CASSSVPYGYTF. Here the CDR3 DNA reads TGTGCCAGCAGTTCAGTCCCCTATGGCTACACCTTC.